A single sample gave rise to the 2 T cell receptor beta chains below, sequenced in a study of tumor-infiltrating lymphocytes in localized non-small cell lung cancer. Only in-frame clones appear in the TCRdb table, and some are missing; sequencing was by immunoSEQ multiplex PCR. Of 20,000 to 30,000 clones in the sample, about two thirds were seen once. The sequenced sample consisted of lung tumor tissue. The receptor set was obtained from a human donor with non-small cell lung cancer.

The V and J genes are TRBV5-4 and TRBJ2-1; TRBD1 might be the D (6 bases). From germline, CDR1 is SGHNT and CDR2 YYREEE (reference sequence). Trimming stripped 2 bases from V and 7 bases from J, with 13 bases between. This CDR3 is 14 amino acids long. CDR3 DNA sequence: TGTGCCAGCAGCTTAAAAACAGGGATTAATGAGCAGTTCTTC. It codes for CASSLKTGINEQFF.

The chain has TRBV7-2 and TRBJ2-6; TRBD1 matches at 7 bases. This CDR3 contains 16 residues. Germline CDR1 and CDR2: SGHTA and FQGNSA. Losses at the gene ends were 5 bases for V and 5 bases for J; bases not matched to a gene: 9. Written as DNA, the CDR3 is TGTGCCAGCAGCCTACCTCGGGACAGTAGGGCCAACGTCCTGACTTTC. Translation gives CASSLPRDSRANVLTF.